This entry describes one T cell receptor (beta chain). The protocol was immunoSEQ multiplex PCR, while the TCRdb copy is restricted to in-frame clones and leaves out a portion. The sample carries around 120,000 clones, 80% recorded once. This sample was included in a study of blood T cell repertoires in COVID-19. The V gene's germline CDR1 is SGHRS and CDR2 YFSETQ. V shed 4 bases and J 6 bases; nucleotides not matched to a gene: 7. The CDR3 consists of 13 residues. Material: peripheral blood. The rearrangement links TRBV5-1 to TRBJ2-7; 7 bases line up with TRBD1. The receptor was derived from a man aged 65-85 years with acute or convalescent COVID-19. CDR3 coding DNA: TGCGCCAGCAGCCCCGGGACAGCCTCCGAGCAGTACTTC. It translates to CASSPGTASEQYF.